The present T cell receptor beta chain was sequenced within a study of STAT3 mutations in large granular lymphocyte leukemia (dated by TCRdb to the late 2010s). Background for the entire study: Roughly half of the T-LGLL patients who were sequenced longitudinally carried canonical activating STAT3 mutations. One or more immunosuppressive therapy regimens were given to more than half of T-LGLL patients, and hematologic response was seen in around 40% of the treated patients. Patients with T-cell large granular lymphocyte leukemia underwent serial deep sequencing of TCRbeta CDR3 and STAT3 to reconstruct clonal hierarchy and dynamics. From an initial cohort of about 220 LGL patients, eighteen representative T-LGLL cases were selected for longitudinal TCRbeta and STAT3 sequencing. As controls, the study also included longitudinal sequencing of two patients with natural killer LGL leukemia. Each patient was sequenced at an average of approximately 3.8 time points, ranging from 2 to 8 samplings.

The CDR3 spans 13 residues, from the cysteine through the phenylalanine. The sequence is cut down to CDR3 DNA, 39 bases in frame from base 1. The CDR1 and CDR2 encoded by the germline V gene (reference sequence) are GTSNPN and SVGIG. Trimming at the junction amounts to 5 bases on V and 3 bases on J, and the germline ends lie 14 bases apart. An Illumina MiSeq was used to sequence the TCRbeta libraries, yielding an average of approximately 39,000 productive templates per sample. The immunoSEQ assay, which uses multiplex PCR amplification, was used to generate TCRbeta CDR3 libraries. The published analysis was carried out like this. Repertoire diversity was computed as previously defined, with values near 0 indicating extremely monoclonal samples. The source is immuneACCESS, and TCRdb retained only in-frame sequences with V and J called. Part of the clones is not carried over; for the studies checked, unresolved V genes explain less than half of this, and the remainder is unexplained. V and J calls and clone size come straight from that table; D and trimming were deduced from the DNA. This sample has over 3,500 clones in its table, and 62% of those were observed once. The biggest ten clones account for around 40% of the sample.

The same DNA, extracted from blood mononuclear cells, served for both the TCR sequencing and the STAT3 sequencing. About this clone: What this receptor recognizes is not known. Base qualities are missing; no much larger clone stands one base away.

Findings and caveats that apply to the study as a whole: At least one immunodominant TCRbeta clonotype was identified in every T-LGLL patient, and multiple immunodominant subclonotypes were identified in about half of the T-LGLL patients. Linking therapy response to changes in TCR clonal burden was complicated by variable intervals between samplings and by differing treatment regimens. Because no samples were available when a clone first appeared, clonal expansion was inferred from samplings taken at other points. In several patients, dominant TCR clone burden exceeded STAT3 mutant burden, suggesting STAT3 mutation arose secondarily within a pre-expanded clone. Since codominant clonotypes persisted in some patients, a small but highly pathogenic clone may have gone undetected. In about 30% of the 18 patients, TCR clonotype switching occurred after therapy, and every newly emerging clone was STAT3 wild type.

The receptor comes from a human donor with T large granular lymphocyte leukemia. Some clones in this sample may be carry-over from other donors' samples. This receptor chain uses TRBV30 and TRBJ2-7; TRBD1 might be the D gene, on 7 matching bases. Sequencing used PBMCs. This receptor has the CDR3 CAWARGTVYEQYF. In nucleotide form, the sequence is TGTGCCTGGGCCCGCGGGACAGTCTACGAGCAGTACTTC. The CDR3, completed at both ends by the reference TRBV30 and TRBJ2-7 genes, gives the full variable domain SQTIHQWPATLVQPVGSPLSLECTVEGTSNPNLYWYRQAAGRGLQLLFYSVGIGQISSEVPQNLSASRPQDRQFILSSKKLLLSDSGFYLCAWARGTVYEQYFGPGTRLTVT.